This TCR beta chain came from a study of spatial heterogeneity in lung cancer. Findings of the study overall: Mutation tallies in tumors tracked expanded intratumoral alpha and beta TCR counts.

This clonotype appeared many times. Its specificity is not known. Described time point: sample taken at primary tumor resection. TCRdb recomputed calls from the 5' RACE reads with MiXCR, one row per CDR3 protein. The data contain fewer than 30,000 distinct CDR3 sequences, more than 5.5% of them singletons. The germline V gene encodes CDR1 DFQATT and CDR2 SNEGSKA (reference sequence). There are 14 residues in the CDR3. V lost 6 bases, J lost 5 bases, and 17 bases lay in between. The source of this sequence is a male donor with early-stage non-small cell lung cancer. The rearrangement links TRBV20-1 to TRBJ1-5; TRBD1 might be the D (5 bases). The sample was lung tumor tissue, taken at surgery. The CDR3, as DNA: TGCAGTGCCGACCAGGGTAGTGCCTATCAGCCCCAGCATTTT. Translation gives CSADQGSAYQPQHF.